This paragraph covers one TCR beta chain sequence. Its antigen remains unknown. The data originate from a study of cytomegalovirus exposure and HLA in healthy donors. The protocol was immunoSEQ multiplex PCR, while the TCRdb copy is restricted to in-frame clones and leaves out a portion. The sample has about 47,000 clones; around nine tenths are singletons. Study conclusions and caveats: The CMV antigen specificity of three CMV-associated chains was confirmed through in vitro analysis.

Germline values: CDR1 SGHTA, CDR2 FQGTGA. The CDR3 spans 16 residues. V shed 2 bases, J shed 5 bases, and the junction held 6 bases outside the gene matches. Sequencing input: PBMCs. The chain combines TRBV7-3 with TRBJ2-2; TRBD1 agrees at 9 bases. The receptor's source is a man in his late teens or twenties in good health and CMV-seronegative. The CDR3 DNA sequence: TGTGCCAGCAGCTTACTGAACAGGGGGCAAACCGGGGAGCTGTTTTTT. This translates into CASSLLNRGQTGELFF.